This entry describes one TCR beta chain. What it binds is not known. CDR1 is SGHNT, CDR2 YYREEE, per germline (reference sequence). The CDR3 covers 16 residues. V was pared by 0 bases and J by 3 bases, with 4 bases of the junction left unmatched. This specimen belongs to a study of cytomegalovirus exposure and HLA in healthy donors. Assay: immunoSEQ multiplex PCR; the TCRdb copy retains only in-frame clones and omits some. The table records approximately 160,000 clones, approximately 81% of them present only once. Study-level findings and limits: The authors listed approximately 150 TCR beta chains as cytomegalovirus-associated. Most TCR sequences were uncommon, yet certain public TCRs appeared in many donors. The tendency of first-cohort TCR clusters to co-occur in the 120 or so validation repertoires emerged from a later analysis.

This rearrangement joins TRBV5-4 to TRBJ1-4; 8 bases are a match to TRBD1. Sequenced material: PBMCs. This clonotype was sampled from a man under 40 in good health and CMV-seropositive. The CDR3 DNA is TGTGCCAGCAGCTTGGCTCAGGGGGCAGCTAATGAAAAACTGTTTTTT. The encoded protein is CASSLAQGAANEKLFF.